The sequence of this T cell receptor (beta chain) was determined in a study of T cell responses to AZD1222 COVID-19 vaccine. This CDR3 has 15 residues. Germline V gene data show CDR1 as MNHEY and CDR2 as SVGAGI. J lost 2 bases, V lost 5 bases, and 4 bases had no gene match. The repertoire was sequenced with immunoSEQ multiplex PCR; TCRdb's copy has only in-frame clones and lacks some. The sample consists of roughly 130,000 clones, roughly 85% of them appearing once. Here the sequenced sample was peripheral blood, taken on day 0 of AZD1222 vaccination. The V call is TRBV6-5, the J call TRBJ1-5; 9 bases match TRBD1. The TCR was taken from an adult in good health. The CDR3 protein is CASSIDRGGNQPQHF. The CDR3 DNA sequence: TGTGCCAGCAGTATCGACAGGGGGGGCAATCAGCCCCAGCATTTT.